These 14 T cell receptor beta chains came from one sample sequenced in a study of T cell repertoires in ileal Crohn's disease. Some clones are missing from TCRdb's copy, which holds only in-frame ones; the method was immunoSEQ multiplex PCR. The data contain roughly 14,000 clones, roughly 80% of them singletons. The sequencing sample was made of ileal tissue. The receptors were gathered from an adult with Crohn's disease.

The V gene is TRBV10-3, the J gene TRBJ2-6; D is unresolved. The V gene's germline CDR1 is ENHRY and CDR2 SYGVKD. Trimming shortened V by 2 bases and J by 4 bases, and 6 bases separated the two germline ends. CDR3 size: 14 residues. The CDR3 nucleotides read TGTGCCATCAGTGAGCTAGGAGGGGCCAACGTCCTGACTTTC. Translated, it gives CAISELGGANVLTF.

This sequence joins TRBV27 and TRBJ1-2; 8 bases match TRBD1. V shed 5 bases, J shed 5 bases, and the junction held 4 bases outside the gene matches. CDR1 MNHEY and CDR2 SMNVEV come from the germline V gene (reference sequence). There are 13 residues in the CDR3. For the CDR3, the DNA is TGTGCCAGCAGTCCCCGGACAGGGTATGGCTACACCTTC. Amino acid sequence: CASSPRTGYGYTF.

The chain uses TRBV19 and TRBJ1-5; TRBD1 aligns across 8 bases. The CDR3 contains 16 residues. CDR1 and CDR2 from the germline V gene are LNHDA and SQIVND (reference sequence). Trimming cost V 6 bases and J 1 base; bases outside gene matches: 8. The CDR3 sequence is CASRAQGAGSNQPQHF. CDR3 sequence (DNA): TGTGCCAGTAGGGCTCAGGGGGCCGGAAGCAATCAGCCCCAGCATTTT.

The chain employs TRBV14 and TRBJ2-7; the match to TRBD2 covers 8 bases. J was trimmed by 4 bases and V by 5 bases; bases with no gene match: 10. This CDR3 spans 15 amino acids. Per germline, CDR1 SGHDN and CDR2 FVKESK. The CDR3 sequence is CASSALAGLKYEQYF. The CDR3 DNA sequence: TGTGCCAGCAGCGCTCTAGCGGGCCTGAAGTACGAGCAGTACTTC.

CDR3 coding DNA: TGTGCCAGCAGCTTGGCTCCTAGGGGTTCGTCTGAAGCTTTCTTT. Translated: CASSLAPRGSSEAFF. The V call is TRBV5-6, the J call TRBJ1-1, with D possibly matching TRBD1 (5 bases). The germline V and J ends were trimmed by 0 bases and 6 bases, with 15 bases remaining between them. CDR3 size: 15 residues. CDR1 and CDR2 (germline): SGHDT, YYEEEE.

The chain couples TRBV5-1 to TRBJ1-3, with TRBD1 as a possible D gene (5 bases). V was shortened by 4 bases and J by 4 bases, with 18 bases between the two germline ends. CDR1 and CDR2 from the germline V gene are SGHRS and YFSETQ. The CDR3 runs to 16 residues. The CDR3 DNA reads TGCGCCAGCAGCCCGCAAGCCGGGACTTCAGGAAACACCATATATTTT. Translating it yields CASSPQAGTSGNTIYF.

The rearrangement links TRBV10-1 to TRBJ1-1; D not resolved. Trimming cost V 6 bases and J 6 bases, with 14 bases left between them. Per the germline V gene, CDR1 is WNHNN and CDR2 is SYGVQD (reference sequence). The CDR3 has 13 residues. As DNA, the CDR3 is TGCGCCAGCAGCGAGAACGGGTTACCTGAAGCTTTCTTT. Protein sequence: CASSENGLPEAFF.

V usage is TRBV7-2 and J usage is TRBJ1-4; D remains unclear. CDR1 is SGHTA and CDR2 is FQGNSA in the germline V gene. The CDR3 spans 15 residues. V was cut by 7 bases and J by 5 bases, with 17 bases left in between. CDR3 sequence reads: CASTLGRRTNEKLFF. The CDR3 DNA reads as TGTGCCAGCACTTTAGGGAGACGGACGAATGAAAAACTGTTTTTT.

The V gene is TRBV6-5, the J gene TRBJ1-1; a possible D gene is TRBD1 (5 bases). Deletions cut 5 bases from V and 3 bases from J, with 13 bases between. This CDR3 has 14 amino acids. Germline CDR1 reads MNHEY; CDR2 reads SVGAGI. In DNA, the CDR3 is TGTGCCAGCAGTGGCAGGGCAGCCGACACTGAAGCTTTCTTT. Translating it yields CASSGRAADTEAFF.

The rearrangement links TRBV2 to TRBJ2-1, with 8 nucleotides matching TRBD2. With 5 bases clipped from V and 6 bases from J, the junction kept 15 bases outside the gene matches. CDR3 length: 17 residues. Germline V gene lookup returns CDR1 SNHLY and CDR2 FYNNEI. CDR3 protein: CASSRQPPASGLNEQFF. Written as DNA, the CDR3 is TGTGCCAGCAGTAGACAGCCGCCGGCTAGCGGGCTCAATGAGCAGTTCTTC. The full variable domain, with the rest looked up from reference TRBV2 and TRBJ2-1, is EPEVTQTPSHQVTQMGQEVILRCVPISNHLYFYWYRQILGQKVEFLVSFYNNEISEKSEIFDDQFSVERPDGSNFTLKIRSTKLEDSAMYFCASSRQPPASGLNEQFFGPGTRLTVL.

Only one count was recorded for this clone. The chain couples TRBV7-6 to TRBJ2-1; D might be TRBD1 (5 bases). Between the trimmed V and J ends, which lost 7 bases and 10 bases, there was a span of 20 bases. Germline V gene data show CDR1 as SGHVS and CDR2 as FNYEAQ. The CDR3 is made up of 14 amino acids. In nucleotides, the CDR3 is TGTGCCAGCACCCTGGACGGGCAGGGAAACGAGCAGTTCTTC. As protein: CASTLDGQGNEQFF.

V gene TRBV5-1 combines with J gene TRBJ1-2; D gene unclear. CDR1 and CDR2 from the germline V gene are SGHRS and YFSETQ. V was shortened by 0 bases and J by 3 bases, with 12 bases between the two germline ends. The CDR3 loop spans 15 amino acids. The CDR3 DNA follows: TGCGCCAGCAGCTTGGTCGAGGGCGGGCACTATGGCTACACCTTC. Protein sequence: CASSLVEGGHYGYTF.

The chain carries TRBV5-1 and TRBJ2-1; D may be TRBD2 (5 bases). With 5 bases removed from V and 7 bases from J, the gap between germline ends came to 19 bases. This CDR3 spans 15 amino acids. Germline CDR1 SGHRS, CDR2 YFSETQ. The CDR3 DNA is TGCGCCAGCAGTTCGGGCTACTTAACGGGGAATGAGCAGTTCTTC. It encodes CASSSGYLTGNEQFF.

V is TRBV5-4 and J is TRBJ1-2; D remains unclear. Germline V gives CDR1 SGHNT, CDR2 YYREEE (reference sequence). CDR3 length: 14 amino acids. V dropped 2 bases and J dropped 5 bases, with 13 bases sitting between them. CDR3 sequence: CASSFGESGYGYTF. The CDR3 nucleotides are TGTGCCAGCAGCTTCGGGGAGTCGGGATATGGCTACACCTTC.